What follows describes a single TCR beta chain. The repertoire was sequenced with immunoSEQ multiplex PCR; TCRdb's copy has only in-frame clones and lacks some. The table lists 60,000 to 75,000 clones, 65% to 90% of them singletons. The record originates from a study of blood T cell repertoires in COVID-19. This CDR3 contains 15 residues. J was trimmed by 4 bases and V by 2 bases; bases with no gene match: 4. Germline lookup yields CDR1 SEHNR and CDR2 FQNEAQ (reference sequence). Sequenced material: peripheral blood. The chain joins TRBV7-9 to TRBJ1-4; 7 bases fit TRBD1. The TCR was taken from a human donor in a cohort sampled during active COVID-19. CDR3 loop: CASSLRTGLNEKLFF. DNA for the CDR3: TGTGCCAGCAGCTTACGGACAGGTCTTAATGAAAAACTGTTTTTT.